This T cell receptor (beta chain) was captured by sequencing in a study of blood T cell repertoires in COVID-19. There are 13 residues in the CDR3. Trimming took off 4 bases at V and 4 bases at J, with 9 bases between the two ends. From germline, CDR1 is SGDLS and CDR2 YYNGEE. The data were produced by immunoSEQ multiplex PCR, yet TCRdb's version contains in-frame clones alone and is incomplete. The sample consists of around 170,000 clones, around 85% of them appearing once. The sample consisted of peripheral blood. The chain recombines TRBV9 with TRBJ1-3; D uncertain. This TCR was sampled from a man aged 45-65 years with active or convalescent COVID-19. This CDR3 reads CASSRDTGNTIYF. For the CDR3, the DNA is TGTGCCAGCAGCCGTGACACAGGAAACACCATATATTTT.